Here is one T cell receptor (beta chain) with its context. Its antigen is currently unknown. This sample stems from a study of blood T cells in healthy people across ages. Study summary: When template switching was applied, about one barcoded beta molecule was captured per two T cells.

Next came a second PCR, run for roughly 7 to 12 cycles, which used a sample-barcoded 5' primer along with a J-beta primer mix. MiXCR was run by TCRdb on the 5' RACE reads, yielding one entry per CDR3 protein. The sample has about 1,500,000 distinct CDR3 sequences, 28% seen once. Around 9 milliliters of peripheral blood were drawn from each donor into EDTA-treated tubes. From germline, CDR1 is MNHNY and CDR2 SVGAGI (reference sequence). The CDR3 length is 14 residues. V lost 4 bases to trimming and J lost 5 bases, with 13 bases between them. Overall study findings and caveats: Diversity figures derived from one million T cells were judged to underestimate the true value.

V gene TRBV6-6 combines with J gene TRBJ2-3; D is unclear. Sequencing was done on a sample of blood. This TCR was recovered from a woman aged 25-40 years in good health. The CDR3 DNA follows: TGTGCCAGCAGTTTAGGGCCGAGGAGAGATACGCAGTATTTT. This codes for CASSLGPRRDTQYF.